This T cell receptor (beta chain) was recovered during a study of blood T cell repertoires in COVID-19. Study-wide context: T cells, B-cell-depleted T cells, or PBMCs supplied cDNA or gDNA.

Only in-frame clones appear in the TCRdb table, and some are missing; sequencing was by immunoSEQ multiplex PCR. The sample consists of about 150,000 clones, about 85% of them appearing once. With 5 bases removed from V and 7 bases from J, the gap between germline ends came to 15 bases. This CDR3 has 14 residues. The germline gives CDR1 KGHSH, CDR2 LQKENI. Sequenced sample: peripheral blood. This chain links TRBV18 with TRBJ2-1; TRBD1 might be the D (6 bases). This receptor was taken from a woman in her seventies with acute or convalescent COVID-19. As DNA, the CDR3 is TGTGCCAGCTCAACCTTCACAGGGAAGAATGAGCAGTTCTTC. It codes for CASSTFTGKNEQFF. Looking up the rest from reference TRBV18 and TRBJ2-1 gives the full variable domain: NAGVMQNPRHLVRRRGQEARLRCSPMKGHSHVYWYRQLPEEGLKFMVYLQKENIIDESGMPKERFSAEFPKEGPSILRIQQVVRGDSAAYFCASSTFTGKNEQFFGPGTRLTVL.